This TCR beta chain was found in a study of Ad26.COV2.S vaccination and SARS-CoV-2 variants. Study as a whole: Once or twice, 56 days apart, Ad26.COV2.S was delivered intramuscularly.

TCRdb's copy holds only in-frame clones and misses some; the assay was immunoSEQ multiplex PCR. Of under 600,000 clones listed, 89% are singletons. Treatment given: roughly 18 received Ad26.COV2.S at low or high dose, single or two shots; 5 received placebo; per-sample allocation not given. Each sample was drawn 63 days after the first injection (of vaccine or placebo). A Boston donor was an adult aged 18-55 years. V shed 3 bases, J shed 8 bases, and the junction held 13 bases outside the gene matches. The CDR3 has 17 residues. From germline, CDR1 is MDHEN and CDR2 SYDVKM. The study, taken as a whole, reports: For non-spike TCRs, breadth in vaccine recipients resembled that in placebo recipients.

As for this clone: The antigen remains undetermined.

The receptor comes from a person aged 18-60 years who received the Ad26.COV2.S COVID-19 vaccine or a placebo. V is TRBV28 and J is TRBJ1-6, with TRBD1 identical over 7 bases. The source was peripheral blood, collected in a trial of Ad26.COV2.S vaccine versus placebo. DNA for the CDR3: TGTGCCAGCAGTTTTCTTTTTGGCGTCCAGGGGGATTCACCCCTCCACTTT. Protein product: CASSFLFGVQGDSPLHF. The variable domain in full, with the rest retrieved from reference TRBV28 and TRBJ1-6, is DVKVTQSSRYLVKRTGEKVFLECVQDMDHENMFWYRQDPGLGLRLIYFSYDVKMKEKGDIPEGYSVSREKKERFSLILESASTNQTSMYLCASSFLFGVQGDSPLHFGNGTRLTVT.